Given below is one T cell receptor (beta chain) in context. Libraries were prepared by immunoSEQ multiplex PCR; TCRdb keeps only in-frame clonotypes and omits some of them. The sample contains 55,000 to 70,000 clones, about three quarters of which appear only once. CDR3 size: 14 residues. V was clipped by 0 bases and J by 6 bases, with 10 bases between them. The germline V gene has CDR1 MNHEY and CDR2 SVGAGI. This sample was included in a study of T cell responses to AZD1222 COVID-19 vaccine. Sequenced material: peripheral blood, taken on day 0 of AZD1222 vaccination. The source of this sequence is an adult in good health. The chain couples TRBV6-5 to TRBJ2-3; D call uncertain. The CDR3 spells CASSYSRTPDTQYF. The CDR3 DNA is TGTGCCAGCAGTTACTCAAGGACCCCTGATACGCAGTATTTT.